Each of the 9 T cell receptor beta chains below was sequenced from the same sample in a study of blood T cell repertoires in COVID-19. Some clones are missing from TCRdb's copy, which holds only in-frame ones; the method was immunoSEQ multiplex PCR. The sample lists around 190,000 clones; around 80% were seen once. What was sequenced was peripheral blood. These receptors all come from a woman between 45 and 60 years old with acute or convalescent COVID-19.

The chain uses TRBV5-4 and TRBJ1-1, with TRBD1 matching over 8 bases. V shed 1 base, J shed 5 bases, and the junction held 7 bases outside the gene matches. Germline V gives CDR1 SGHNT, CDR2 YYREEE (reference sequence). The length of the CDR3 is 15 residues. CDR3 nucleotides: TGTGCCAGCAGCTTGCGAACAGGGGGGAGGACTGAAGCTTTCTTT. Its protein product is CASSLRTGGRTEAFF. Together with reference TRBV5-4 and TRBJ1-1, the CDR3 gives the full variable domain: ETGVTQSPTHLIKTRGQQVTLRCSSQSGHNTVSWYQQALGQGPQFIFQYYREEENGRGNFPPRFSGLQFPNYSSELNVNALELDDSALYLCASSLRTGGRTEAFFGQGTRLTVV.

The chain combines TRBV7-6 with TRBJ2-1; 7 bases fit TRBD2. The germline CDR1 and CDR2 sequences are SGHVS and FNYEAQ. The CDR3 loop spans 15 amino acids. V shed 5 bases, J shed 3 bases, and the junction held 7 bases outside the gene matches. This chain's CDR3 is CASSPGRGYYNEQFF. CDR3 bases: TGTGCCAGCAGCCCCGGGCGGGGGTACTACAATGAGCAGTTCTTC.

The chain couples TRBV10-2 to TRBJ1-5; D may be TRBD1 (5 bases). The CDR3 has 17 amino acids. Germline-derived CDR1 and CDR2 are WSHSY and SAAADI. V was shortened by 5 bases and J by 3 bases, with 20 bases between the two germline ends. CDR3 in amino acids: CASSYSGGSGDNQPQHF. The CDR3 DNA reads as TGCGCCAGCAGTTATAGTGGGGGGAGCGGGGACAATCAGCCCCAGCATTTT.

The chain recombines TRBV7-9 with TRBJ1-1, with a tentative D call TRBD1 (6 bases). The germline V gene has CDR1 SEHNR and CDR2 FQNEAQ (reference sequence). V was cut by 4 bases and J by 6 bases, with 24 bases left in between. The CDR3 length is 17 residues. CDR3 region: CASSSYPWKGDGAEAFF. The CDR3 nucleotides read TGTGCCAGCAGCTCATATCCCTGGAAGGGGGACGGGGCTGAAGCTTTCTTT.

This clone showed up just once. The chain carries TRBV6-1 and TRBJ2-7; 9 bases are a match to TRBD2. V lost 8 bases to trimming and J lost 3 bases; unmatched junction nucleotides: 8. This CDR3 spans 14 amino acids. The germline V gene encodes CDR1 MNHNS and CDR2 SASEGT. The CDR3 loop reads CASQGLAGLYEQYF. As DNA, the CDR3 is TGTGCCAGCCAGGGACTAGCAGGTCTCTACGAGCAGTACTTC.

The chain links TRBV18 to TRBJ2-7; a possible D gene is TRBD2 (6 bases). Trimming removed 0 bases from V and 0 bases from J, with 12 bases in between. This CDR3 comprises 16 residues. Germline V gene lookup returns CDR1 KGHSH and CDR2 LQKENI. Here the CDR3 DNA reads TGTGCCAGCTCACCACCGGGGGGACTTAGCTCCTACGAGCAGTACTTC. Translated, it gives CASSPPGGLSSYEQYF.

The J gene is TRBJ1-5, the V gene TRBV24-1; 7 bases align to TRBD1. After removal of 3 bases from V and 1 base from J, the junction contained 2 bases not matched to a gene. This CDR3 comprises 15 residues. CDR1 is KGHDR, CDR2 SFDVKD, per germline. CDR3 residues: CATSDTGASNQPQHF. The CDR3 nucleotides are TGTGCCACCAGTGATACAGGGGCCAGCAATCAGCCCCAGCATTTT.

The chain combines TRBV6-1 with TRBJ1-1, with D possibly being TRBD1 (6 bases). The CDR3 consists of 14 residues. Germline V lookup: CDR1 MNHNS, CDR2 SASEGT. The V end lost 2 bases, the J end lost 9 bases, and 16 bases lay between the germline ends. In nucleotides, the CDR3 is TGTGCCAGCAGTGAACCGGGGAGACAGGAAAAAGCTTTCTTT. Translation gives CASSEPGRQEKAFF.

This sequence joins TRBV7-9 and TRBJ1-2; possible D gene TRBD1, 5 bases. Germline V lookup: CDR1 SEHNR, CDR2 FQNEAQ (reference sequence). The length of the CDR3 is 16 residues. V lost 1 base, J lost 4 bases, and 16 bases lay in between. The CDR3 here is CASSLERGGMGYGYTF. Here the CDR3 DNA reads TGTGCCAGCAGCTTAGAAAGGGGCGGGATGGGCTATGGCTACACCTTC.